Detailed here is one TCR beta chain. The data derive from a study of control samples from healthy donors and cancer patients. Assay: immunoSEQ multiplex PCR; the TCRdb copy retains only in-frame clones and omits some. Of about 120,000 clones listed, approximately 93% were seen once; the top ten hold 2% to 3%. The CDR3 contains 15 residues. The V and J ends lost 1 base and 3 bases respectively, with 12 bases between them. Per the germline V gene, CDR1 is LGHDT and CDR2 is YNNKEL (reference sequence). The receptor's source is a young man in good health. The chain is built from TRBV3-1 (or the pseudogene TRBV3-2) and TRBJ1-2, with D tentatively TRBD1 (5 bases). Sequencing input: blood. The CDR3, as DNA: TGTGCCAGCAGCCAAGGTTCGGGGGTCGACTATGGCTACACCTTC. Residues: CASSQGSGVDYGYTF.